These 10 T cell receptor beta chains were sequenced from one sample in a study of T cell responses to AZD1222 COVID-19 vaccine. Data came from immunoSEQ multiplex PCR; TCRdb stores just in-frame clones and leaves some out. The sample records about 200,000 clones, 93% being singletons. The input for sequencing was peripheral blood, taken on day 0 of MenACWY control vaccination. The source of these receptors is an adult in good health.

The V call is TRBV2, the J call TRBJ1-2; D uncertain. This CDR3 has 12 residues. The V gene's germline CDR1 is SNHLY and CDR2 FYNNEI. Trimming left V 1 base short and J 4 bases short, with 4 bases between. The CDR3 nucleotides are TGTGCCAGCAGTGAAGGGGTCTATGGCTACACCTTC. This sequence encodes CASSEGVYGYTF.

On this clone itself: A read error may produce the germline difference seen at one junction end. The chain joins TRBV2 to TRBJ1-3; the D is unclear. Germline lookup yields CDR1 SNHLY and CDR2 FYNNEI. CDR3 length: 11 residues. The CDR3 sequence is CASATGNTIYF. Here the CDR3 DNA reads TGTGCCAGCGCCACTGGGAACACCATATATTTT.

This sequence joins TRBV18 and TRBJ1-1; TRBD1 matches 7 bases. From germline, CDR1 is KGHSH and CDR2 LQKENI. CDR3 length equals 13 residues. V gave up 3 bases and J gave up 11 bases; unmatched junction bases: 9. This CDR3 reads CASSPDRTSLAFF. The CDR3 bases are TGTGCCAGCTCACCGGACAGGACGAGCCTGGCTTTCTTT.

V usage is TRBV2 and J usage is TRBJ2-5; a weak D match, TRBD2 (5 bases). Germline CDR1 is SNHLY and CDR2 is FYNNEI. The CDR3 extends over 13 amino acids. V was cut by 5 bases and J by 3 bases, with 10 bases left in between. The CDR3 DNA follows: TGTGCCAGCAGTCGAACTAGTAAAGAGACCCAGTACTTC. Translation gives CASSRTSKETQYF.

The chain is built from TRBV14 and TRBJ1-4; 7 bases are shared with TRBD1. The CDR3 runs to 13 residues. From germline, CDR1 is SGHDN and CDR2 FVKESK. J lost 11 bases, V lost 2 bases, and 5 bases had no gene match. For the CDR3, the DNA is TGTGCCAGCAGCCAACCGGGACAGCCCAAACTGTTTTTT. It yields the protein CASSQPGQPKLFF.

The chain employs TRBV20-1 and TRBJ1-2; the D is unclear. V was trimmed by 5 bases and J by 8 bases, leaving 12 bases between them. Germline lookup yields CDR1 DFQATT and CDR2 SNEGSKA (reference sequence). This CDR3 region has 11 residues. CDR3 loop: CSARPLGGYTF. Written as DNA, the CDR3 is TGCAGTGCTCGGCCCCTGGGCGGCTACACCTTC.

The genes are TRBV7-9 and TRBJ2-1; 13 positions agree with TRBD2. The V gene end was trimmed by 5 bases and the J gene end by 7 bases; junction bases not matched to a gene: 8. The CDR3 has 16 residues. The germline V gene encodes CDR1 SEHNR and CDR2 FQNEAQ (reference sequence). CDR3 nucleotides: TGTGCCAGCAGCGCCACTAGCGGGGGGGCGGAGAATGAGCAGTTCTTC. Its protein is CASSATSGGAENEQFF. The full variable domain, its missing parts supplied by reference TRBV7-9 and TRBJ2-1, is DTGVSQNPRHKITKRGQNVTFRCDPISEHNRLYWYRQTLGQGPEFLTYFQNEAQLEKSRLLSDRFSAERPKGSFSTLEIQRTEQGDSAMYLCASSATSGGAENEQFFGPGTRLTVL.

This sequence joins TRBV18 and TRBJ1-1; D may be TRBD1 (6 bases). The CDR3 runs to 14 residues. Germline V gene lookup returns CDR1 KGHSH and CDR2 LQKENI. V gave up 6 bases and J gave up 1 base, with 12 bases separating them. The CDR3 DNA sequence: TGTGCCAGCTCCCAAAGACAGGCGAACACTGAAGCTTTCTTT. Encoded protein: CASSQRQANTEAFF.

The rearrangement links TRBV7-3 to TRBJ1-1, with 7 bases aligning to TRBD1. Germline V CDR1 and CDR2: SGHTA, FQGTGA. V was clipped by 5 bases and J by 4 bases; unmatched bases: 13. The CDR3 contains 16 residues. Here the CDR3 DNA reads TGTGCCAGCAGCCGCGACTCGACAGGGATCGGCACTGAAGCTTTCTTT. It encodes CASSRDSTGIGTEAFF.

This clone was observed once. The rearrangement links TRBV10-3 to TRBJ1-5; D is unclear. The V and J ends lost 0 bases and 9 bases respectively, with 15 bases between them. The V gene's germline CDR1 is ENHRY and CDR2 SYGVKD. This CDR3 spans 15 amino acids. The CDR3 is CAISESAAGGVPQHF. DNA of the CDR3: TGTGCCATCAGTGAGTCGGCAGCAGGCGGTGTGCCCCAGCATTTT.